Listed here are 26 T cell receptor beta chains from one sample, sequenced in a study of blood T cell repertoires in COVID-19. Produced via immunoSEQ multiplex PCR; TCRdb's table is partial and in-frame only. The repertoire holds 250,000 or so clones, about nine tenths seen once, with around 0.86% in the top ten. The sample consisted of peripheral blood. The receptors shown here come from a man younger than 45 with COVID-19, enrolled during active disease.

The chain has TRBV6-5 and TRBJ1-1, with 8 bases matching TRBD1. The CDR3 has 16 amino acids. J was trimmed by 5 bases and V by 2 bases; bases with no gene match: 10. CDR1 is MNHEY and CDR2 is SVGAGI in the germline V gene. The CDR3 spells CASSYDWTGRWTEAFF. As DNA, the CDR3 is TGTGCCAGCAGTTACGACTGGACAGGGCGTTGGACTGAAGCTTTCTTT.

Note on this clone: Within the sample, other DNA sequences also encode this same CDR3. The V and J genes are TRBV5-1 and TRBJ2-6; no definite D call. V was cut by 3 bases and J by 0 bases, with 4 bases left in between. The CDR3 totals 14 residues. CDR1 is SGHRS, CDR2 YFSETQ, per germline. CDR3 bases: TGCGCCAGCAGCTCGGGCTCTGGGGCCAACGTCCTGACTTTC. It specifies CASSSGSGANVLTF.

The chain uses TRBV4-1 and TRBJ2-5; D is perhaps TRBD1 (5 bases). The CDR3 length is 15 residues. The germline gives CDR1 MGHRA, CDR2 YSYEKL. V lost 0 bases and J lost 3, with 11 bases in between. CDR3 loop: CASSQDPSREETQYF. DNA of the CDR3: TGCGCCAGCAGCCAAGATCCCAGCAGGGAAGAGACCCAGTACTTC.

The chain combines TRBV5-1 with TRBJ2-2, with 15 nucleotides matching TRBD2. V was clipped by 4 bases and J by 4 bases; unmatched bases: 8. Germline V lookup: CDR1 SGHRS, CDR2 YFSETQ. This CDR3 region has 18 residues. This CDR3 reads CASSDGLAGGLGTGELFF. For the CDR3, the DNA is TGCGCCAGCAGCGACGGACTAGCGGGGGGGCTGGGCACCGGGGAGCTGTTTTTT.

The chain links TRBV19 to TRBJ2-5, with a weak D call TRBD1 (6 bases). From germline, CDR1 is LNHDA and CDR2 SQIVND (reference sequence). The CDR3 is 11 amino acids. The DNA of the CDR3 is TGTGCATCGGGACACCGAGAGACCCAGTACTTC. Translating gives CASGHRETQYF.

The chain has TRBV30 and TRBJ2-7; a weak D match, TRBD2 (5 bases). V was pared by 2 bases and J by 4 bases, with 6 bases between. There are 11 residues in the CDR3. Germline CDR1 is GTSNPN and CDR2 is SVGIG (reference sequence). The CDR3 region is CAWSPGYEQYF. The CDR3 nucleotides are TGTGCCTGGAGTCCGGGATACGAGCAGTACTTC.

The DNA for the CDR3 is TGTGCCAGCAGCTTGGGTGCAGGGAGGGACACTGAAGCTTTCTTT. Translation: CASSLGAGRDTEAFF. This rearrangement joins TRBV7-9 to TRBJ1-1, with D possibly TRBD1 on 5 matching bases. Germline V lookup: CDR1 SEHNR, CDR2 FQNEAQ (reference sequence). CDR3 length equals 15 residues. The V and J ends lost 3 bases and 3 bases respectively, with 14 bases between them.

CDR3 region: CASSYQDSNEQYF. The CDR3, as DNA: TGTGCCAGCAGTTACCAAGACAGCAACGAGCAGTACTTC. The V gene is TRBV6-5, the J gene TRBJ2-7, with D possibly being TRBD1 (5 bases). This CDR3 spans 13 amino acids. The germline V gene encodes CDR1 MNHEY and CDR2 SVGAGI. Trimming left V 2 bases short and J 5 bases short, with 10 bases between.

The rearrangement uses TRBV7-3 and TRBJ2-1; D is unclear. V shed 1 base and J shed 8 bases, with 15 bases lying between them. The CDR3 length is 15 residues. Germline loops: CDR1 SGHTA, CDR2 FQGTGA. The CDR3 loop is CASSLKSGWADEQFF. CDR3 nucleotides: TGTGCCAGCAGCTTAAAGTCTGGGTGGGCCGATGAGCAGTTCTTC.

The V and J genes are TRBV5-4 and TRBJ1-5, with D maybe TRBD1 (5 bases). Per the germline V gene, CDR1 is SGHNT and CDR2 is YYREEE (reference sequence). V was trimmed by 0 bases and J by 2 bases, leaving 12 bases between them. The CDR3 consists of 16 residues. The CDR3 DNA reads as TGTGCCAGCAGCTTGGGGGGGAGCGGGGGCAATCAGCCCCAGCATTTT. Translated, it gives CASSLGGSGGNQPQHF.

For this clone: Other DNA sequences in this specimen translate into the identical CDR3. The V gene is TRBV30, the J gene TRBJ1-3, with 8 nucleotides matching TRBD1. Germline V gives CDR1 GTSNPN, CDR2 SVGIG (reference sequence). The CDR3 spans 13 residues. V lost 7 bases and J lost 4; bases outside the gene matches: 6. The CDR3 protein is CASGTGGGNTIYF. Written as DNA, the CDR3 is TGTGCCTCCGGGACAGGCGGAGGAAACACCATATATTTT.

The chain links TRBV5-1 to TRBJ1-3; 12 nucleotides agree with TRBD1. The CDR3 is 16 residues long. J was trimmed by 8 bases and V by 0 bases; bases with no gene match: 6. Germline V gene sequence: CDR1 SGHRS, CDR2 YFSETQ. CDR3 sequence: CASSLVGTGGADTIYF. For the CDR3, the DNA is TGCGCCAGCAGCTTGGTGGGGACAGGGGGCGCGGACACCATATATTTT.

The chain couples TRBV5-1 to TRBJ1-2; 7 bases fit TRBD1. Per the germline V gene, CDR1 is SGHRS and CDR2 is YFSETQ. The CDR3 runs to 17 residues. V gave up 4 bases and J gave up 0 bases; unmatched junction bases: 12. This CDR3 reads CASSTGSTGDTNYGYTF. The CDR3 nucleotides read TGCGCCAGCAGCACCGGTTCCACAGGGGATACTAACTATGGCTACACCTTC.

The rearrangement joins TRBV5-6 to TRBJ1-1, with D possibly TRBD1 on 5 matching bases. This CDR3 region has 15 residues. Germline V gene sequence: CDR1 SGHDT, CDR2 YYEEEE. V was pared by 0 bases and J by 6 bases, with 15 bases between. For the CDR3, the DNA is TGTGCCAGCAGCTTGGGGCGGGACCTCCGGGCTGAAGCTTTCTTT. Its translation: CASSLGRDLRAEAFF.

This chain joins TRBV5-1 and TRBJ2-2; 7 nucleotides line up with TRBD1. V lost 0 bases, J lost 1 base, and 0 bases stayed unmatched. The CDR3 contains 15 residues. From germline, CDR1 is SGHRS and CDR2 YFSETQ. The CDR3 loop reads CASSLDRGNTGELFF. The CDR3 nucleotides read TGCGCCAGCAGCTTGGACAGGGGGAACACCGGGGAGCTGTTTTTT. Together with reference TRBV5-1 and TRBJ2-2, the CDR3 gives the full variable domain: KAGVTQTPRYLIKTRGQQVTLSCSPISGHRSVSWYQQTPGQGLQFLFEYFSETQRNKGNFPGRFSGRQFSNSRSEMNVSTLELGDSALYLCASSLDRGNTGELFFGEGSRLTVL.

The chain joins TRBV19 to TRBJ2-5; a possible D gene is TRBD1 (8 bases). The V gene's germline CDR1 is LNHDA and CDR2 SQIVND (reference sequence). The CDR3 is 15 amino acids. Deletions cut 2 bases from V and 5 bases from J, with 15 bases between. CDR3 sequence: CASSIPKQGGETQYF. The CDR3 nucleotides are TGTGCCAGTAGTATACCCAAACAGGGGGGGGAGACCCAGTACTTC.

The CDR3 nucleotides are TGTGCCAGCAGTCCCGGACAGGGGGCAGGGATGAACACTGAAGCTTTCTTT. This sequence encodes CASSPGQGAGMNTEAFF. The chain employs TRBV27 and TRBJ1-1; TRBD1 agrees at 11 bases. The junction had 8 bases not matched to a gene; V was cut back by 5 bases and J by 0 bases. Per the germline V gene, CDR1 is MNHEY and CDR2 is SMNVEV (reference sequence). The CDR3 length is 17 residues.

This sequence joins TRBV5-1 and TRBJ2-3, with 16 bases aligning to TRBD2. J gave up 3 bases and V 1 base, and 11 bases lay outside the gene matches. Looked up from germline, CDR1 is SGHRS and CDR2 is YFSETQ. This CDR3 has 20 residues. CDR3 loop: CASSLSGTSGGARRTDTQYF. Here the CDR3 DNA reads TGCGCCAGCAGCTTGTCCGGGACTAGCGGGGGGGCCCGCAGGACAGATACGCAGTATTTT.

The CDR3 loop reads CASSLVTGGKGYTF. CDR3 bases: TGTGCCAGCAGCTTAGTAACAGGGGGCAAAGGCTACACCTTC. The chain couples TRBV5-4 to TRBJ1-2; 9 bases are a match to TRBD1. Germline V gene data show CDR1 as SGHNT and CDR2 as YYREEE (reference sequence). This CDR3 contains 14 residues. Unmatched junction bases numbered 7, after V lost 2 bases and J lost 8 bases.

The rearrangement joins TRBV12-5 to TRBJ1-2, with 9 bases aligning to TRBD1. After removal of 6 bases from V and 7 bases from J, the junction contained 9 bases not matched to a gene. Germline assignment: CDR1 LGHNT and CDR2 FRNRAP. The CDR3 has 14 residues. The CDR3 is CASGLPGQGGGYTF. As DNA, the CDR3 is TGTGCTAGTGGATTACCGGGACAGGGCGGTGGCTACACCTTC.

The chain recombines TRBV3-1 (or the pseudogene TRBV3-2) with TRBJ1-2; 8 bases are a match to TRBD1. CDR1 and CDR2 (germline): LGHDT, YNNKEL (reference sequence). The V segment lost 1 base and the J segment 7 bases; nucleotides outside the gene matches: 8. The CDR3 runs 15 residues. DNA for the CDR3: TGTGCCAGCAGCCAAGGGATGGGACAGGAAGGTGGCTACACCTTC. Translated: CASSQGMGQEGGYTF.

J is TRBJ1-2 and V is TRBV6-6; unclear D gene. The CDR3 totals 15 residues. V dropped 6 bases and J dropped 2 bases, with 16 bases sitting between them. Germline V gives CDR1 MNHNY, CDR2 SVGAGI (reference sequence). The CDR3 DNA is TGTGCCAGCAGCCGCGGGTCGACTGAAAACTATGGCTACACCTTC. Its protein is CASSRGSTENYGYTF.

The rearrangement links TRBV6-1 to TRBJ1-5, with D unresolved. From germline, CDR1 is MNHNS and CDR2 SASEGT. CDR3 length: 13 amino acids. Trimming cost V 0 bases and J 3 bases, with 3 bases left between them. This chain's CDR3 is CASSEAANQPQHF. In DNA, the CDR3 is TGTGCCAGCAGTGAAGCGGCCAATCAGCCCCAGCATTTT.

The J gene is TRBJ2-5, the V gene TRBV7-2; 7 bases line up with TRBD1. The V gene's germline CDR1 is SGHTA and CDR2 FQGNSA. This CDR3 is 17 amino acids long. V shed 4 bases and J 0 bases; nucleotides not matched to a gene: 11. The CDR3 is CASSSPRGQEHQETQYF. DNA of the CDR3: TGTGCCAGCAGCTCCCCCCGAGGACAGGAGCACCAAGAGACCCAGTACTTC.

The chain employs TRBV24-1 and TRBJ2-7; D not certain. With 10 bases removed from V and 2 bases from J, the gap between germline ends came to 11 bases. This CDR3 region has 12 residues. CDR1 and CDR2 (germline): KGHDR, SFDVKD. CDR3 bases: TGTGCCACTCCACAGTACCCCTACGAGCAGTACTTC. Translation gives CATPQYPYEQYF.

This clone turned up a few times. V gene TRBV12-3 or TRBV12-4 combines with J gene TRBJ2-3; weak D call: TRBD1 (6 bases). The CDR3 length is 13 residues. Trimming removed 9 bases from V and 2 bases from J, with 12 bases in between. The DNA for the CDR3 is TGTGCCAGTGGGCCAGGGGCCACAGATACGCAGTATTTT. It is translated as CASGPGATDTQYF.